The sequence of this TCR beta chain was determined in a study of T cell responses to AZD1222 COVID-19 vaccine. CDR3 length: 17 amino acids. The germline V gene encodes CDR1 SGHTA and CDR2 FQGTGA. V lost 5 bases, J lost 8 bases, and 25 bases lay in between. Pooling covered second doses at about 4 or about 12 weeks. The method was immunoSEQ multiplex PCR; TCRdb's version includes in-frame clones alone and lacks a portion of them. The repertoire includes 150,000 to 250,000 clones, 80% to 95% of them detected once, and around 3% sits in the top ten. Broader study findings: Without day 14 samples, only post-peak T cell repertoires were studied. Spike-specific TCR breadth and depth grew following two AZD1222 doses.

Turning to this clone: Its antigen is as yet unknown.

The rearrangement uses TRBV7-3 and TRBJ2-1; no clear D. The TCR was taken from an adult who received the AZD1222 COVID-19 vaccine. The source material was peripheral blood, sampled 28 days after the second AZD1222 dose. The CDR3 region is CASSPTPELVTPHEQFF. As DNA, the CDR3 is TGTGCCAGCAGCCCGACCCCGGAACTGGTGACCCCCCATGAGCAGTTCTTC.